The T cell receptor beta chain described here comes from a study of T cell responses to AZD1222 COVID-19 vaccine. Comments on this clone: Its antigen is not identified.

The germline V gene encodes CDR1 SGDLS and CDR2 YYNGEE. The germline V and J ends were trimmed by 5 bases and 4 bases, with 9 bases remaining between them. CDR3 length: 12 residues. The protocol was immunoSEQ multiplex PCR, while the TCRdb copy is restricted to in-frame clones and leaves out a portion. The table includes roughly 260,000 clones, more than 85% detected once. Study-wide points: The number of AZD1222 recipients seropositive at baseline was only five to seven. Nearly half of unique spike-specific TCRs reportedly avoided B.1.351 and B.1.1.7 mutated regions. The donors showed a predominance of white British ancestry and of females, with possible underestimation of clonal diversity.

The rearrangement joins TRBV9 to TRBJ1-2; D ambiguous. The specimen comprised peripheral blood, sampled on day 0 of AZD1222 vaccination. This clonotype originated in an adult in good health. CDR3 DNA: TGTGCCAGCAGGGACGGAATCTATGGCTACACCTTC. It encodes CASRDGIYGYTF.